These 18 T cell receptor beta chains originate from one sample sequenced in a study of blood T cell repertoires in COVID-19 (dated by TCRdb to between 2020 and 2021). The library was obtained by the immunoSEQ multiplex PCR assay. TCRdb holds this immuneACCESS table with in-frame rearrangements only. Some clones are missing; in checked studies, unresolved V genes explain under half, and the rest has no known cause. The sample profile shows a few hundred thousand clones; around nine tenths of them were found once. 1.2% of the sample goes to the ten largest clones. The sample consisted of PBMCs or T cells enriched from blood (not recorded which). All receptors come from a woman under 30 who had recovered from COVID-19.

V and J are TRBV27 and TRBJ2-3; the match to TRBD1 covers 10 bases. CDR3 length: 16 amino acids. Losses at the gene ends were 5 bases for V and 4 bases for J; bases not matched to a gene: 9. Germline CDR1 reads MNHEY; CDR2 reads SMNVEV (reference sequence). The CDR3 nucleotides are TGTGCCAGCAGTCCGTTCGGGACAGGGGTGGCAGATACGCAGTATTTT. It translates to CASSPFGTGVADTQYF.

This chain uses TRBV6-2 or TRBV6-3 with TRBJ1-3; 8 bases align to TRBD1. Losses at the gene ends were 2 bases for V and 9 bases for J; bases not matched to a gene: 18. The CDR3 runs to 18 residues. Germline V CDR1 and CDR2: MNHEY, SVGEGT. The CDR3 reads CASSYPRGRGLELGTIYF. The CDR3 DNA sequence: TGTGCCAGCAGTTACCCGCGGGGCAGGGGGCTTGAGTTGGGCACCATATATTTT.

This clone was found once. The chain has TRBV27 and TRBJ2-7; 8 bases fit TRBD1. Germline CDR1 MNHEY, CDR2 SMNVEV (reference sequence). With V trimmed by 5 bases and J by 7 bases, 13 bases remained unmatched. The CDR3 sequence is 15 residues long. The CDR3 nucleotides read TGTGCCAGCAGTCGTCCCGACAGGGGCTCTAAAGAGCAGTACTTC. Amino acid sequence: CASSRPDRGSKEQYF.

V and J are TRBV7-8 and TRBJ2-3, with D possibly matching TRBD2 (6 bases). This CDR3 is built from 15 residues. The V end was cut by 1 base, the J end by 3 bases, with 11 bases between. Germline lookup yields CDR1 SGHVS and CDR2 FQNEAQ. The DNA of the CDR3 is TGTGCCAGCAGCTTAGAAGGACGGGGGACAGATACGCAGTATTTT. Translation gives CASSLEGRGTDTQYF.

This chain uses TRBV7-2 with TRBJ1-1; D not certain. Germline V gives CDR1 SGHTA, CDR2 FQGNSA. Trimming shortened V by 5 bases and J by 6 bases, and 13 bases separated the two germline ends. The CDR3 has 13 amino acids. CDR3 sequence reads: CASSAEGLAEAFF. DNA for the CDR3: TGTGCCAGCAGCGCCGAGGGTCTAGCTGAAGCTTTCTTT.

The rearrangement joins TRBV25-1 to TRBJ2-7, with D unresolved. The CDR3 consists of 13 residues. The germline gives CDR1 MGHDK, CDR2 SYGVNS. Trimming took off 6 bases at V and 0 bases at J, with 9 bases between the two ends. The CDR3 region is CASRGYSSYEQYF. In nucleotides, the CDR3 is TGTGCCAGCAGGGGTTACAGCTCCTACGAGCAGTACTTC.

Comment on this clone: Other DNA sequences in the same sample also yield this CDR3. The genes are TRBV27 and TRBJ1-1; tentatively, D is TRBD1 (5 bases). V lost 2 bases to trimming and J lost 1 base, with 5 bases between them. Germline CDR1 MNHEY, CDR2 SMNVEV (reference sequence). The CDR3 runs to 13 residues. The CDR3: CASSLTGNTEAFF. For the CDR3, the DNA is TGTGCCAGCAGTTTAACAGGGAACACTGAAGCTTTCTTT.

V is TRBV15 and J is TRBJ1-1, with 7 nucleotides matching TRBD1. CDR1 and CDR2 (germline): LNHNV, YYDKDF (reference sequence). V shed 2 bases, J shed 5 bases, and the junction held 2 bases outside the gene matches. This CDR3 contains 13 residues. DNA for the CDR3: TGTGCCACCAGCAGAAGACAGGGAACTGAAGCTTTCTTT. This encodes CATSRRQGTEAFF.

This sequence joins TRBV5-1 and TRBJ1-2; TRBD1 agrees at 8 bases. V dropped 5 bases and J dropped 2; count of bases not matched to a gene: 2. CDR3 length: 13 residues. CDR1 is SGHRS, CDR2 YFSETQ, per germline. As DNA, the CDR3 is TGCGCCAGCAGTCGGACAGGGAACTATGGCTACACCTTC. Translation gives CASSRTGNYGYTF.

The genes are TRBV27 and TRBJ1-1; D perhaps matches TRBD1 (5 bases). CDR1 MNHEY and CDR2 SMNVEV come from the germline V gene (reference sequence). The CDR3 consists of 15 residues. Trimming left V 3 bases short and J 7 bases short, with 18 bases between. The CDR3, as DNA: TGTGCCAGCAGTTTTTTGGACACCTTTCCTTTTGAAGCTTTCTTT. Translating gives CASSFLDTFPFEAFF.

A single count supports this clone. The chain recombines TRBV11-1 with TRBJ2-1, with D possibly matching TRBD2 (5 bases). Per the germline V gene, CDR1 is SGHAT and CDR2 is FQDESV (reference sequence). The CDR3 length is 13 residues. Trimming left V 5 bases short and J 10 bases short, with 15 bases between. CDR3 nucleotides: TGTGCCAGCAGCCCCGTCGCTGGGAGAGAGCAGTTCTTC. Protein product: CASSPVAGREQFF. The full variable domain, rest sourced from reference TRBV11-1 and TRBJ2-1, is EAEVAQSPRYKITEKSQAVAFWCDPISGHATLYWYRQILGQGPELLVQFQDESVVDDSQLPKDRFSAERLKGVDSTLKIQPAELGDSAMYLCASSPVAGREQFFGPGTRLTVL.

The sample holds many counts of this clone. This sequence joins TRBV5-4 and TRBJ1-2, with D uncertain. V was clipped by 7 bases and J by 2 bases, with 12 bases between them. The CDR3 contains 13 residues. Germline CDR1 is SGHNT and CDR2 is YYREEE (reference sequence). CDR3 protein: CASRVGGNYGYTF. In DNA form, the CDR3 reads TGTGCCAGCCGCGTCGGCGGGAACTATGGCTACACCTTC.

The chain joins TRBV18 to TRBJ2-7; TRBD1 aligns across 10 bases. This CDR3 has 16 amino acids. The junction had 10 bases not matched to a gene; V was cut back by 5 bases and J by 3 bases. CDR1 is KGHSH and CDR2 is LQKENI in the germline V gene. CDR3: CASSSVPGQGIYEQYF. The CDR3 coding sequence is TGTGCCAGCTCATCGGTGCCGGGACAGGGGATCTACGAGCAGTACTTC.

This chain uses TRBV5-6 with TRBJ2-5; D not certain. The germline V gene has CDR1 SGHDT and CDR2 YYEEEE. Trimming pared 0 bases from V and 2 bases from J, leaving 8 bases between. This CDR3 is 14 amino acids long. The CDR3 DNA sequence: TGTGCCAGCAGCTTGGGCCTAGTACAAGAGACCCAGTACTTC. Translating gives CASSLGLVQETQYF.

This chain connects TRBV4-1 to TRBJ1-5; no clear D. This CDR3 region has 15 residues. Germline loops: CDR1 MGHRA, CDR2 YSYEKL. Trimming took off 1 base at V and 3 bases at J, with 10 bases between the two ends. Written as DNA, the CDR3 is TGCGCCAGCAGCCAAGGGCGGCAGCTCAATCAGCCCCAGCATTTT. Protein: CASSQGRQLNQPQHF.

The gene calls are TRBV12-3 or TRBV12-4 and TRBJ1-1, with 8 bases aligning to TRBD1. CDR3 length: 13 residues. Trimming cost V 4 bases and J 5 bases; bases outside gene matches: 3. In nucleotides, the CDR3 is TGTGCCAGCAGTTCCCGGGACAGGACTGAAGCTTTCTTT. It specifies CASSSRDRTEAFF.

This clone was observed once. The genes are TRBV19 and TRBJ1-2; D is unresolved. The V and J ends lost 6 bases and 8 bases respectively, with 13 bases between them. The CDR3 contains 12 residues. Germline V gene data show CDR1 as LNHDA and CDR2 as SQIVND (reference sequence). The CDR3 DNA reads TGTGCCAGTAGGACTACAAGGTCGGGCTACACCTTC. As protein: CASRTTRSGYTF.

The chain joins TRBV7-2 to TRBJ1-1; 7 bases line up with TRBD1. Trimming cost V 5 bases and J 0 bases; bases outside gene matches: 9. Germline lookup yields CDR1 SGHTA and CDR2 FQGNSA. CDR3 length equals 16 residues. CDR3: CASSRAAGGMNTEAFF. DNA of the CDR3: TGTGCCAGCAGCCGCGCGGCAGGGGGTATGAACACTGAAGCTTTCTTT.